This is a list of T cell receptor beta chains from one sample in a study of blood T cell repertoires in COVID-19. Produced via immunoSEQ multiplex PCR; TCRdb's table is partial and in-frame only. This sample has nearly 100,000 clones, with less than 90% found just once. Sequenced sample: peripheral blood. The receptor source for this set is a man aged 80 or over with acute or convalescent COVID-19. Each CDR3 is given with its conserved first and last residue. Each record gives: J gene, D gene, clone size, V gene, CDR3 DNA, CDR3 protein. D genes are given only for firm matches. The size of a clone is reported for some rows only, either as once, few or many, or as a class for expanded clones.

J gene: TRBJ2-1
D gene: NA
clone size: NA
V gene: TRBV6-5
CDR3 DNA: TGTGCCAGCAAAGAGGTTTACAATGAGCAGTTCTTC
CDR3 protein: CASKEVYNEQFF

J gene: TRBJ2-6
D gene: TRBD1
clone size: once
V gene: TRBV10-3
CDR3 DNA: TGTGCCATCAGCAACAGGGGGCGAGGGGCCAACGTCCTGACTTTC
CDR3 protein: CAISNRGRGANVLTF

J gene: TRBJ2-6
D gene: NA
clone size: NA
V gene: TRBV2
CDR3 DNA: TGTGCCAGCAGTGTCGGGGCTGGGGCCAACGTCCTGACTTTC
CDR3 protein: CASSVGAGANVLTF

J gene: TRBJ1-1
D gene: NA
clone size: NA
V gene: TRBV5-1
CDR3 DNA: TGCGCCAGCAGCTTCCAGGGAAGTAGCACTGAAGCTTTCTTT
CDR3 protein: CASSFQGSSTEAFF

J gene: TRBJ2-7
D gene: TRBD1
clone size: NA
V gene: TRBV28
CDR3 DNA: TGTGCCAGCAGTTCCGGGACAGGGGTGTTGGAGCAGTACTTC
CDR3 protein: CASSSGTGVLEQYF

J gene: TRBJ1-2
D gene: NA
clone size: NA
V gene: TRBV5-1
CDR3 DNA: TGCGCCAGCAGCTTGTTGGGTGGAAGGACTGATGGCTACACCTTC
CDR3 protein: CASSLLGGRTDGYTF

J gene: TRBJ2-7
D gene: NA
clone size: NA
V gene: TRBV7-2
CDR3 DNA: TGTGCCAGCAGCTCTCGGACGGGAACCTACGAGCAGTACTTC
CDR3 protein: CASSSRTGTYEQYF

J gene: TRBJ1-2
D gene: TRBD1
clone size: NA
V gene: TRBV19
CDR3 DNA: TGTGCCAGTAGTCCGAGCCCGGGACAGGGCTTCCACGGCGGCTACACCTTC
CDR3 protein: CASSPSPGQGFHGGYTF

J gene: TRBJ1-2
D gene: NA
clone size: NA
V gene: TRBV6-5
CDR3 DNA: TGTGCCAGCACCTGGGCCGACCTGGGTAACTATGGCTACACCTTC
CDR3 protein: CASTWADLGNYGYTF

J gene: TRBJ2-7
D gene: TRBD2
clone size: NA
V gene: TRBV10-3
CDR3 DNA: TGTGCCATCAGTGTTAGGGCTAGCGGGATCAACGAGCAGTACTTC
CDR3 protein: CAISVRASGINEQYF

J gene: TRBJ1-2
D gene: TRBD1
clone size: NA
V gene: TRBV29-1
CDR3 DNA: TGCAGCGTATCCTGGACAGGGTTTAATGGCTACACCTTC
CDR3 protein: CSVSWTGFNGYTF

J gene: TRBJ1-6
D gene: NA
clone size: NA
V gene: TRBV19
CDR3 DNA: TGTGCCAGTAGTAGCTCCGGGACACCGAATTCACCCCTCCACTTT
CDR3 protein: CASSSSGTPNSPLHF

J gene: TRBJ2-3
D gene: TRBD2
clone size: NA
V gene: TRBV3-1/TRBV3-2
CDR3 DNA: TGTGCCAGCAGCCACATAGATCCTTCACTAGCGGGAGGGCCCAAATTTGGGTTCTTT
CDR3 protein: CASSHIDPSLAGGPKFGFF

J gene: TRBJ2-1
D gene: TRBD2
clone size: NA
V gene: TRBV2
CDR3 DNA: TGTGCCAGCAGTCCCCGGGAGGACAATGAGCAGTTCTTC
CDR3 protein: CASSPREDNEQFF

J gene: TRBJ1-5
D gene: NA
clone size: NA
V gene: TRBV6-2/TRBV6-3
CDR3 DNA: TGTGCCAGCAGTTTACTCCAGGGGAAAGATCAGCCCCAGCATTTT
CDR3 protein: CASSLLQGKDQPQHF

J gene: TRBJ2-3
D gene: TRBD2
clone size: once
V gene: TRBV5-5
CDR3 DNA: TGTGCCAGCAGCTTGGTCCTAGCGGGAGCAGATACGCAGTATTTT
CDR3 protein: CASSLVLAGADTQYF

J gene: TRBJ2-2
D gene: TRBD2
clone size: once
V gene: TRBV28
CDR3 DNA: TGTGCCAGCAGCTCACGGTTGGGACGAGGGACTAGCGGAGGGAACACCGGGGAGCTGTTTTTT
CDR3 protein: CASSSRLGRGTSGGNTGELFF